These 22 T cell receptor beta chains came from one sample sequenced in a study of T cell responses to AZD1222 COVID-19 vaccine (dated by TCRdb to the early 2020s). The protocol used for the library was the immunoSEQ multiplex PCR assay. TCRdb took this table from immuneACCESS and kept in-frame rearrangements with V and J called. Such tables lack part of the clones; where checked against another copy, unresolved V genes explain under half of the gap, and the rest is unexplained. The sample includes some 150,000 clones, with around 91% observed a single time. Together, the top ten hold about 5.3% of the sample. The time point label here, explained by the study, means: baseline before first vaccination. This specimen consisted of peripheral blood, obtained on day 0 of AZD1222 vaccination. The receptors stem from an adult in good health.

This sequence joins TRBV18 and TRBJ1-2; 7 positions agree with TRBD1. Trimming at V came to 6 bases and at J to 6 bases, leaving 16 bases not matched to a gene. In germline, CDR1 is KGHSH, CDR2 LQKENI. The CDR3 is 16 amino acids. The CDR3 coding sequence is TGTGCCAGCTCCAAAAAAACCGGGACAGCATTGGATGGCTACACCTTC. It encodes CASSKKTGTALDGYTF.

The CDR3 nucleotides read TGTGCCAGCAGCGGGCAGGGTGGCCACGAGCAGTACTTC. Its protein is CASSGQGGHEQYF. This rearrangement joins TRBV27 to TRBJ2-7; a possible D gene is TRBD1 (5 bases). Trimming pared 6 bases from V and 5 bases from J, leaving 14 bases between. Per the germline V gene, CDR1 is MNHEY and CDR2 is SMNVEV (reference sequence). This CDR3 is built from 13 residues.

The CDR3 sequence is CASSLRASEYNEQFF. DNA for the CDR3: TGCGCCAGCAGCCTTCGGGCTAGCGAATACAATGAGCAGTTCTTC. V is TRBV4-3 and J is TRBJ2-1, with D perhaps TRBD2 (6 bases). Looked up from germline, CDR1 is LGHNA and CDR2 is YSLEER. V lost 4 bases, J lost 4 bases, and 14 bases lay in between. The CDR3 contains 15 residues.

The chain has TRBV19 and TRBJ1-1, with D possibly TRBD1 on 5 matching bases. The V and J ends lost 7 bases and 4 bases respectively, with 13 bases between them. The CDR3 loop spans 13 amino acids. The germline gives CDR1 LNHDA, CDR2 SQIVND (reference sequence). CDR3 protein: CASKPAGLTEAFF. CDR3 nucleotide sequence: TGTGCCAGTAAGCCGGCAGGGCTCACTGAAGCTTTCTTT.

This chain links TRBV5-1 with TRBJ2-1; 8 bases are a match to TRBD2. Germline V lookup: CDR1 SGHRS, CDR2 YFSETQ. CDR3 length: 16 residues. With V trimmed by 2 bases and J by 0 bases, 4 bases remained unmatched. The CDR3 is CASSLLSGSSYNEQFF. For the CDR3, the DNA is TGCGCCAGCAGCTTACTGAGCGGGAGCTCCTACAATGAGCAGTTCTTC.

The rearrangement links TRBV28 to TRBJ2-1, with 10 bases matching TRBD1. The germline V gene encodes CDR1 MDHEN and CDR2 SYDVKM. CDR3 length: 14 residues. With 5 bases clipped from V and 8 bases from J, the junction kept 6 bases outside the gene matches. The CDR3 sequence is CASSMGQGIDEQFF. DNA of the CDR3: TGTGCCAGCAGTATGGGACAGGGGATCGATGAGCAGTTCTTC.

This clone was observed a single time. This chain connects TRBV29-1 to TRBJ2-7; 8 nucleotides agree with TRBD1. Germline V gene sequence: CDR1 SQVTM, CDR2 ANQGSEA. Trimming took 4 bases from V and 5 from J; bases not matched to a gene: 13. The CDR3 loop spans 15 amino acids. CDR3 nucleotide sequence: TGCAGCGTTGGATCCGGGACAGGAGGTTTCGACGAGCAGTACTTC. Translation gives CSVGSGTGGFDEQYF.

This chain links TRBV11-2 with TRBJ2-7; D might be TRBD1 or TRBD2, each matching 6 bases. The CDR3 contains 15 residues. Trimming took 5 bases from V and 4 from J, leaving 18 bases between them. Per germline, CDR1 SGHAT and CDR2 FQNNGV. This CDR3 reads CASSARPGARYEQYF. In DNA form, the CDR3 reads TGTGCCAGCAGCGCCCGCCCGGGGGCGAGATACGAGCAGTACTTC.

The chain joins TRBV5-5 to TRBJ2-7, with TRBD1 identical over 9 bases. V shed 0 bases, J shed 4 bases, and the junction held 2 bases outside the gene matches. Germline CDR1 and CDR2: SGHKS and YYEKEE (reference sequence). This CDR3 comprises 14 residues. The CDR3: CASSLGQGVYEQYF. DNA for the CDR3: TGTGCCAGCAGCTTGGGACAGGGGGTGTACGAGCAGTACTTC.

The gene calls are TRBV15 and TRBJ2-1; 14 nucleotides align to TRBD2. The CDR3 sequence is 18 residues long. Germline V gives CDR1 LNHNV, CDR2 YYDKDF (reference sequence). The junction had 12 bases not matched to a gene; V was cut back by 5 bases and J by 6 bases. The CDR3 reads CATSPGGTSGSAFNEQFF. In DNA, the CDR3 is TGTGCCACCAGCCCCGGGGGGACTAGCGGGAGCGCATTCAATGAGCAGTTCTTC. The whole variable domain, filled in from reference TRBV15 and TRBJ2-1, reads DAMVIQNPRYQVTQFGKPVTLSCSQTLNHNVMYWYQQKSSQAPKLLFHYYDKDFNNEADTPDNFQSRRPNTSFCFLDIRSPGLGDTAMYLCATSPGGTSGSAFNEQFFGPGTRLTVL.

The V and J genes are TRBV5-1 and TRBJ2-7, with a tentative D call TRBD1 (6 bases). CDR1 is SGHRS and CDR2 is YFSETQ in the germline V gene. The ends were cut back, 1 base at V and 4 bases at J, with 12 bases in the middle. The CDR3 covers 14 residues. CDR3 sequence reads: CASSLSQGSYEQYF. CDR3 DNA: TGCGCCAGCAGCTTGTCACAGGGCTCTTACGAGCAGTACTTC.

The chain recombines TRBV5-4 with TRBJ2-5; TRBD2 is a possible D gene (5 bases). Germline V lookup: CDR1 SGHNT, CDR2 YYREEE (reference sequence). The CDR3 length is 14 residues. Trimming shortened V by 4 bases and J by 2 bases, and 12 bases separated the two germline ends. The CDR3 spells CASSSPDLQETQYF. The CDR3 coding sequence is TGTGCCAGCAGCAGCCCGGACTTACAAGAGACCCAGTACTTC. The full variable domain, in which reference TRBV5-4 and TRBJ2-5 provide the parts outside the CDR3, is ETGVTQSPTHLIKTRGQQVTLRCSSQSGHNTVSWYQQALGQGPQFIFQYYREEENGRGNFPPRFSGLQFPNYSSELNVNALELDDSALYLCASSSPDLQETQYFGPGTRLLVL.

CDR3 region: CASSKNNYGYTF. The CDR3, as DNA: TGTGCCAGCAGTAAAAACAACTATGGCTACACCTTC. The chain is built from TRBV27 and TRBJ1-2; D unclear. Germline V gene sequence: CDR1 MNHEY, CDR2 SMNVEV (reference sequence). This CDR3 region has 12 residues. Trimming removed 5 bases from V and 2 bases from J, with 6 bases in between.

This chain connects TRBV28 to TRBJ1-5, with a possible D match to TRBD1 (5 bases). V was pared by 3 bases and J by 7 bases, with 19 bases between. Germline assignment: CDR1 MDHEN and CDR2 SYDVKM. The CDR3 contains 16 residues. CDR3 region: CASSFMGRYSEQPQHF. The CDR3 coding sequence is TGTGCCAGCAGTTTTATGGGACGCTACTCGGAGCAGCCCCAGCATTTT.

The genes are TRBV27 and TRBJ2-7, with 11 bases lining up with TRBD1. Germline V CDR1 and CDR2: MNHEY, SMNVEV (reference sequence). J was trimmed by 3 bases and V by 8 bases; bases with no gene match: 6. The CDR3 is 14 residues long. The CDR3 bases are TGTGCCAGCGGGCGGGGGACAGGGGGCTACGAGCAGTACTTC. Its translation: CASGRGTGGYEQYF.

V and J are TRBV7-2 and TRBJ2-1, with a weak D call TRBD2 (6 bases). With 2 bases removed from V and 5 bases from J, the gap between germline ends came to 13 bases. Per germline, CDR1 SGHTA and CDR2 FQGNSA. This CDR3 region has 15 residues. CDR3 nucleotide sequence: TGTGCCAGCAGCTTAAGGAGGGGCAGTAACAATGAGCAGTTCTTC. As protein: CASSLRRGSNNEQFF.

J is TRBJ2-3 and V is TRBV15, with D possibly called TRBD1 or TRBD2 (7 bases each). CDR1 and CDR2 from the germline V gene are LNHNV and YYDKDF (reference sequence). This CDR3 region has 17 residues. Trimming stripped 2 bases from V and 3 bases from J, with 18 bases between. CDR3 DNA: TGTGCCACCAGCAGAACCAGGGGAGGGGGCGGTACAGATACGCAGTATTTT. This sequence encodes CATSRTRGGGGTDTQYF.

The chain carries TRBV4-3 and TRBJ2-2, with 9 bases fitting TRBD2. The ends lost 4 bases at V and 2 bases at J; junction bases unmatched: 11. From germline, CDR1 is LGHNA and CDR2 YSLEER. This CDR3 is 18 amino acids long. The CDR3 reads CASSPRASGTLNTGELFF. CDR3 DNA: TGCGCCAGCAGCCCGAGGGCTAGCGGGACCCTCAACACCGGGGAGCTGTTTTTT.

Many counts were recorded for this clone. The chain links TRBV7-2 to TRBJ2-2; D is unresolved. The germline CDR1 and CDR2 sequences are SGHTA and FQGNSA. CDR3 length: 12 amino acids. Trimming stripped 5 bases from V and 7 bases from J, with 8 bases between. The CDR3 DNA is TGTGCCAGCAGCCGTGAATTCGGGGAGCTGTTTTTT. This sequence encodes CASSREFGELFF. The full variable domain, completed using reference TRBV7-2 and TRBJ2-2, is GAGVSQSPSNKVTEKGKDVELRCDPISGHTALYWYRQSLGQGLEFLIYFQGNSAPDKSGLPSDRFSAERTGGSVSTLTIQRTQQEDSAVYLCASSREFGELFFGEGSRLTVL.

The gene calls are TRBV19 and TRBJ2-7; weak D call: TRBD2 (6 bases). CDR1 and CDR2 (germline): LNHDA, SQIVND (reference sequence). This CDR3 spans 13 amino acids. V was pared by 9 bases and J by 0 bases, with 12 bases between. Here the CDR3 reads CASGAGHSYEQYF. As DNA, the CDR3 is TGTGCCAGCGGGGCGGGGCACTCCTACGAGCAGTACTTC.

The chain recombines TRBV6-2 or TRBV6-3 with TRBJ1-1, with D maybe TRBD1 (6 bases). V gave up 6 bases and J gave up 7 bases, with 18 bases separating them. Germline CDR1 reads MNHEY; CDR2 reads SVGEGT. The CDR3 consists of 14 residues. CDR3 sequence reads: CASSRLDRTNEAFF. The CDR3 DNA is TGTGCCAGCAGCCGCCTCGACAGGACCAATGAAGCTTTCTTT.

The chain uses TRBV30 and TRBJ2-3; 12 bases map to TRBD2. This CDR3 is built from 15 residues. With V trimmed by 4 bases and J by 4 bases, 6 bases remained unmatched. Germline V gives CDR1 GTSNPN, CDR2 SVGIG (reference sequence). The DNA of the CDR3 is TGTGCCTGGACGGCTCTAGCGGGAGGGGCAGATACGCAGTATTTT. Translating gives CAWTALAGGADTQYF.